This entry is about one T cell receptor (beta chain). No antigen is known for it. The record originates from a study of T cell responses to AZD1222 COVID-19 vaccine. The wider study: It was second doses at about 4 or about 12 weeks that were pooled. Whole-study findings and limits: Sampling captured repertoires only after the peak T cell response. Donors in the cohort were predominantly white British and more often female, and clonal diversity was possibly underestimated. CD4 TCRs linked to vaccination spanned spike, dominating at 160-218 and 743-854.

This table comes from immunoSEQ multiplex PCR, and its TCRdb copy is limited to in-frame clones, with some not included. Here the sample spans some 120,000 clones, about 85% being singletons. The ends were cut back, 2 bases at V and 11 bases at J, with 19 bases in the middle. The CDR3 totals 15 residues. Germline V gene sequence: CDR1 SGHTA, CDR2 FQGNSA. The genes are TRBV7-2 and TRBJ1-5; possibly TRBD1 for D (6 bases). The clonotype originates from an adult in good health. The sequencing used peripheral blood, collected on day 0 of AZD1222 vaccination. This CDR3 is CASSLLGQRGGAQHF. Written as DNA, the CDR3 is TGTGCCAGCAGCTTACTTGGCCAGCGAGGGGGGGCCCAGCATTTT.